This is a list of T cell receptor beta chains from one sample in a study of cytomegalovirus exposure and HLA in healthy donors. Generated by immunoSEQ multiplex PCR, the TCRdb table keeps only in-frame clones and is missing some. The repertoire includes about 99,000 clones, about 79% of them detected once, and roughly 6.2% sits in the top ten. Input material: PBMCs. Receptors were obtained from a man aged 55-75 years in good health and CMV-seropositive. Each CDR3 is given without its conserved first and last residue. Not every row has a clone size; where given, it reads once, few, many or a size class.

NA TRBV6-6 ASLNPVYGYT
NA TRBV4-2 ASSQEATGSGYT
NA TRBV6-5 ASSYGRRGQPQH
NA TRBV19 ASSIQRGRGETQY
NA TRBV5-4 ASSPLTGATYEQY
NA TRBV9 ASSPHSRGVHEQF
NA TRBV5-6 ASSPRTGGNYGYT
NA TRBV5-1 ASSWGDRAGDQPQH
NA TRBV10-3 AISEATGGYEQY
NA TRBV19 ASSEIGANVLT
once TRBV7-9 ASSPPLWDKGKLF
NA TRBV9 ASGVGTSGGDLSAKNIQY
NA TRBV5-1 ASSLAGQGWDGYT
NA TRBV15 ATSRDRGQETQY
NA TRBV30 AWKGGWGTGELF
NA TRBV4-2 ASSLQGNTGELF
NA TRBV19 ASSKPGQGKQPQH
NA TRBV19 ASSPQAYGYT
NA TRBV2 ASSVGDTEAF
NA TRBV5-1 ASSLPLSGVNTGELF
once TRBV27 ASTRRTDYYESYT
NA TRBV10-3 AISESWEGGVQY
few TRBV6-1 ASSERAGFRGLH
NA TRBV5-1 ASSLGGQKAYEQY
NA TRBV6-6 ASSDNRGHGTQY
NA TRBV5-1 ASSPGLGSYEQY
NA TRBV7-2 ASSLGSGGANNEQF
NA TRBV6-1 ASNEDRAYNEQF
NA TRBV7-3 ASSRGGTETQY
many TRBV6-5 ASSYSGGYTEAF
NA TRBV11-2 ASSPTGGEQF
few TRBV19 ASSAWRDRANYGYT
few TRBV13 ASSSTTSGDLEQY
NA TRBV6-1 ASAGGQTPEQY
NA TRBV11-2 ASSAQNQNTEAF
once TRBV5-1 ASSTGQGLDQPQH
NA TRBV11-2 ASSETPTVEAF
NA TRBV29-1 SVDSGQGNTEAF
NA TRBV7-3 ASSSGLAGRTGELF
once TRBV6-5 ASSKDPTVSYEQY
NA TRBV4-1 ASRPSSPTASYGYT
NA TRBV27 ASSWDRGYEQY
NA TRBV27 ASSLGTPYNEQF
NA TRBV4-3 ASSQATVTNTGELF
NA TRBV27 ASSLLLATDTQY
NA TRBV11-2 ASSFEALEQY
NA TRBV6-5 ASSDSFSGNTIY
NA TRBV5-4 ASSRGGYSYEQY
once TRBV12-5 ASGLLRQDGNTIY
NA TRBV7-2 ASSLDRGQSETQY
NA TRBV5-1 ASSLADYPGELF
NA TRBV25-1 ASSEGSTYEQY
NA TRBV5-6 ASSFTGGGFSGNTIY
once TRBV21-1 ASSTRLAGGPYEQY
few TRBV7-8 ASSQGYRTGMIYGYT
NA TRBV6-4 ASSVSGDLQETQY
NA TRBV5-1 ASSNDRGNEQF
NA TRBV2 ASRQMASGGHEQY